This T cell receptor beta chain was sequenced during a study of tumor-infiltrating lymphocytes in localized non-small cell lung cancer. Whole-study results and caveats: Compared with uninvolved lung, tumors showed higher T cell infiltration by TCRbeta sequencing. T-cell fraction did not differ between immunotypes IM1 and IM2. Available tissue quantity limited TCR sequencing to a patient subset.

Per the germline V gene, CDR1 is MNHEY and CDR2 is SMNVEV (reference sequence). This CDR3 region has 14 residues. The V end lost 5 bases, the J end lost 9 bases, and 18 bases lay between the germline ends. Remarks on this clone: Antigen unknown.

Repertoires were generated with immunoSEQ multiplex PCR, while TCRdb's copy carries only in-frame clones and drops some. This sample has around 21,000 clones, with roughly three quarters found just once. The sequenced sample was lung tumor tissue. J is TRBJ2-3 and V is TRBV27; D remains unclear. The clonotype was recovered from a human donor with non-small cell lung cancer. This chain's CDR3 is CASSVPPGLGTQYF. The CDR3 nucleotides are TGTGCCAGCAGTGTACCTCCGGGCCTCGGGACGCAGTATTTT.